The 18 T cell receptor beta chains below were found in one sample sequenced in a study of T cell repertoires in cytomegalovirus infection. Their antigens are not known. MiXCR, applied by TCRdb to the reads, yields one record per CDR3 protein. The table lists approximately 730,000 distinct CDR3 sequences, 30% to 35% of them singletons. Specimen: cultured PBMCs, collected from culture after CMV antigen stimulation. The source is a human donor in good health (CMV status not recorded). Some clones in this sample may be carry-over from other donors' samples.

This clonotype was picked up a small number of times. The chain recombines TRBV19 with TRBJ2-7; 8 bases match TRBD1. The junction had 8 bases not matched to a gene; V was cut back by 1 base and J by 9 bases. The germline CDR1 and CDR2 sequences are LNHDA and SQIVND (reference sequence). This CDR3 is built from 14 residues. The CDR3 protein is CASSIVQGATGQYF. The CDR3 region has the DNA TGTGCCAGTAGTATAGTGCAGGGGGCCACCGGGCAGTACTTC.

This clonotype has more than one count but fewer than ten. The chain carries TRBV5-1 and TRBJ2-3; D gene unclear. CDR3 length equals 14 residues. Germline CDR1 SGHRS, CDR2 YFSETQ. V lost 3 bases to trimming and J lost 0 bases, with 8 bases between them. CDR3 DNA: TGCGCCAGCAGCTCCTCCGATAGCACAGATACGCAGTATTTT. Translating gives CASSSSDSTDTQYF.

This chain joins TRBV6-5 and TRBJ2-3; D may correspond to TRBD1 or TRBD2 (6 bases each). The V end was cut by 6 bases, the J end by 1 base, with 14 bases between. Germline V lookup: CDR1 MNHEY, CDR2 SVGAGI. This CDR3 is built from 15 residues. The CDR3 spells CASSPGAWGTDTQYF. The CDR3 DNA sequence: TGTGCCAGCAGCCCGGGGGCGTGGGGCACAGATACGCAGTATTTT.

The CDR3 DNA reads TGTGCCAGTAAGACCAGCGGGGTTTACAATGAGCAGTTCTTC. Translation: CASKTSGVYNEQFF. V usage is TRBV19 and J usage is TRBJ2-1; the match to TRBD2 covers 7 bases. The V gene's germline CDR1 is LNHDA and CDR2 SQIVND (reference sequence). J lost 4 bases, V lost 7 bases, and 7 bases had no gene match. The CDR3 loop spans 14 amino acids.

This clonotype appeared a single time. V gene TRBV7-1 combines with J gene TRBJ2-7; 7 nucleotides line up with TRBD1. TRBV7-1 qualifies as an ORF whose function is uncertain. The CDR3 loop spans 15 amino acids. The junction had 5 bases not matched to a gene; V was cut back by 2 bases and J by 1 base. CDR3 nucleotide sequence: TGTGCCAGCAGCTCACTAGACAGGGTGTCCTACGAGCAGTACTTC. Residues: CASSSLDRVSYEQYF.

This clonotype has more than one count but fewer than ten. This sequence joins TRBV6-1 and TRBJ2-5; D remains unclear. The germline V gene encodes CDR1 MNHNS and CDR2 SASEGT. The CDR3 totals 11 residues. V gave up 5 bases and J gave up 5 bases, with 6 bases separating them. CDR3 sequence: CASSNVETQYF. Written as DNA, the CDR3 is TGTGCCAGCAGTAACGTGGAGACCCAGTACTTC.

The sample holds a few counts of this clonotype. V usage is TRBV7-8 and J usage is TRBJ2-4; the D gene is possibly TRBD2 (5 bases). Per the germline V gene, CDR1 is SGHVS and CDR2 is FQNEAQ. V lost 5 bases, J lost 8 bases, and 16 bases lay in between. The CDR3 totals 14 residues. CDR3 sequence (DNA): TGTGCCAGCAGCATTCTAGGGAGAAAAGACATTCAGTACTTC. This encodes CASSILGRKDIQYF.

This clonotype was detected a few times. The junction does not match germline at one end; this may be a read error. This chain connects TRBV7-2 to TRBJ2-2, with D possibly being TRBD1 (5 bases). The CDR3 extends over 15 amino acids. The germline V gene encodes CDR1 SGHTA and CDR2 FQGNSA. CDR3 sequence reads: CAGSAQVINTGELFF. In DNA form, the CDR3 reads TGTGCCGGCAGCGCACAGGTCATTAACACCGGGGAGCTGTTTTTT.

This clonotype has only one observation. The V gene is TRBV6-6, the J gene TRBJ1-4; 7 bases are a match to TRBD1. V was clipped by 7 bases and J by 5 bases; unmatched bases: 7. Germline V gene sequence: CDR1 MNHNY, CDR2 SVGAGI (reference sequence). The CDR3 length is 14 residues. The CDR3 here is CASTADRTNEKLFF. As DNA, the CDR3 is TGTGCCAGCACCGCGGACAGGACAAATGAAAAACTGTTTTTT.

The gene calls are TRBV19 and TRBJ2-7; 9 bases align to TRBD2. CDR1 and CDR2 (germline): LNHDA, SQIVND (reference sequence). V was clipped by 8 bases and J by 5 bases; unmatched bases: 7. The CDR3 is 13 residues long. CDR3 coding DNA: TGTGCCAGTTGCCCTAGCGGGATCGACGAGCAGTACTTC. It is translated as CASCPSGIDEQYF. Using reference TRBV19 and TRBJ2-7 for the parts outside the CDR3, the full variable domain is DGGITQSPKYLFRKEGQNVTLSCEQNLNHDAMYWYRQDPGQGLRLIYYSQIVNDFQKGDIAEGYSVSREKKESFPLTVTSAQKNPTAFYLCASCPSGIDEQYFGPGTRLTVT.

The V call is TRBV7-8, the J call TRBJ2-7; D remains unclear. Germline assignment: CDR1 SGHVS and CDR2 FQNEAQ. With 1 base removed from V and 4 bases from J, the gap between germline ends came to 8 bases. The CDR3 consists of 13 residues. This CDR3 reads CASSLGKLYEQYV. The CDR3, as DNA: TGTGCCAGCAGCTTAGGCAAGTTATACGAGCAGTACGTC.

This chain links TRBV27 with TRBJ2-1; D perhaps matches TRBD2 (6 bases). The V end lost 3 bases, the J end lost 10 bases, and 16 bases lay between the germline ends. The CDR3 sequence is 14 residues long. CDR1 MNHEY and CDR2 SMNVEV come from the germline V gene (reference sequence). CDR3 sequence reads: CASSFGTQPYEQFF. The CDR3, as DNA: TGTGCCAGCAGTTTTGGGACTCAGCCGTACGAGCAGTTCTTC.

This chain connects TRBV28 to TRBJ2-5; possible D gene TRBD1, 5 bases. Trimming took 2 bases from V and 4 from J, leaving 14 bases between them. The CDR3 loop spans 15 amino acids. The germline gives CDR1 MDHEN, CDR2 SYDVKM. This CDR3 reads CASSLIQAYSETQYF. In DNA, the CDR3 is TGTGCCAGCAGTTTAATACAGGCTTATTCAGAGACCCAGTACTTC.

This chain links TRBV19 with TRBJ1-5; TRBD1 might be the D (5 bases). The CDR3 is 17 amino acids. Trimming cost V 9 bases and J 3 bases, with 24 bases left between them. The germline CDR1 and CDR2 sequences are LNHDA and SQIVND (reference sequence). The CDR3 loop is CASRPPSGLGANQPQHF. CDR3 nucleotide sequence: TGTGCCAGCCGACCCCCCTCGGGGCTGGGTGCCAATCAGCCCCAGCATTTT.

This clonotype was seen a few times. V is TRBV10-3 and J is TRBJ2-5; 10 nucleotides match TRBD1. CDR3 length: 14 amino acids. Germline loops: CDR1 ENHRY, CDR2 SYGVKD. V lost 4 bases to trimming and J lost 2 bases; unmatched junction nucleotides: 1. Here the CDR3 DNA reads TGTGCCATCAGTGGGACAGGGGGACAAGAGACCCAGTACTTC. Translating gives CAISGTGGQETQYF.

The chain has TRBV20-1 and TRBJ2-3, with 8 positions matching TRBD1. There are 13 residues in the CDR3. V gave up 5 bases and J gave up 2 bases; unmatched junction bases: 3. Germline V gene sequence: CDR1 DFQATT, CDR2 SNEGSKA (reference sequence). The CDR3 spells CSAQTGATDTQYF. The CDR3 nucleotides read TGCAGTGCTCAGACAGGGGCCACAGATACGCAGTATTTT.

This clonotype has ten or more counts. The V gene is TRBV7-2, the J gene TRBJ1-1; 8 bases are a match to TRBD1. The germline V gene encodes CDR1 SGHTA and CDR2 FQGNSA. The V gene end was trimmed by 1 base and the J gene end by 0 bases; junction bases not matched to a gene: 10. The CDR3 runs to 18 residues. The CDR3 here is CASSLERPGTGLNTEAFF. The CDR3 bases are TGTGCCAGCAGCTTAGAAAGGCCCGGGACAGGCTTGAACACTGAAGCTTTCTTT.

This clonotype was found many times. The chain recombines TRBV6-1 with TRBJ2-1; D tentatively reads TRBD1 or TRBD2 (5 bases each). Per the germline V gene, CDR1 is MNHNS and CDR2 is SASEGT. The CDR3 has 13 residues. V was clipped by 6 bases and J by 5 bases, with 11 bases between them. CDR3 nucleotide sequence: TGTGCCAGCAGACGGGACCGAAACAATGAGCAGTTCTTC. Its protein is CASRRDRNNEQFF.